This T cell receptor (beta chain) was sequenced during a study of CD8 T cells in ankylosing spondylitis. TCR beta libraries were made by quantitative 5'-RACE with molecular barcodes. In TCRdb, the 5' RACE reads were re-called with MiXCR into one record per CDR3 protein. The profile shows more than 10,000 distinct CDR3 sequences, 2.8% of them singletons. Points from the study as a whole: Reportedly, significant enrichment of disease-linked clones occurred in matched ankylosing spondylitis synovial fluid. In peripheral blood, disease-linked CD8+ clones occurred at relatively low frequencies. Ankylosing spondylitis blood seemed to carry a telltale TCR beta motif made of roughly 8 highly homologous variants.

This clonotype was seen repeatedly, ten times or more. Its cognate antigen is unknown. In germline, CDR1 is SGDLS, CDR2 YYNGEE. Trimming removed 4 bases from V and 5 bases from J; junction bases left unmatched: 11. This CDR3 comprises 16 residues. Sample: blood, either unsorted or a sorted T cell fraction (not recorded which). The chain couples TRBV9 to TRBJ2-5; 10 positions agree with TRBD1. The origin of this receptor is a male donor with ankylosing spondylitis or in good health (not recorded which). The chain's CDR3 is CASSTRGQGGWETQYF. Here the CDR3 DNA reads TGTGCCAGCAGCACCAGAGGACAGGGGGGATGGGAGACCCAGTACTTC.